A selection of T cell receptor beta chains follows, all from one sample in a study of T cell repertoires in cytomegalovirus infection. TCRdb ran MiXCR on the reads and lists one entry per CDR3 protein. The sample includes nearly 650,000 distinct CDR3 sequences, less than 25% of them seen just once. The sequencing input was CD8+ T cells from PBMCs. These receptors came from a human donor in good health (CMV status not recorded). Some clones in this sample may be carry-over from other donors' samples. The CDR3 runs from the conserved cysteine through the conserved F or W. A D gene is named only where the DNA matches it firmly. Expanded clones are given a class, and other clones once, few, many or no size at all.

v_gene	d_gene	j_gene	abundance	CDR3nt	CDR3aa
TRBV6-5	TRBD2	TRBJ2-3	many	TGTGCCAGCACCAATAAGGCGGGGGGGCGAGGAGATACGCAGTATTTT	CASTNKAGGRGDTQYF
TRBV28	NA	TRBJ1-1	NA	TGTGCCAGCAGTTTGCCCCCGACAGACATGAACACTGAAGCTTTCTTT	CASSLPPTDMNTEAFF
TRBV2	TRBD1	TRBJ2-1	few	TGTGCCAGCAGTGTGACAGGGGAACCCTACAATGAGCAGTTCTTC	CASSVTGEPYNEQFF
TRBV20-1	TRBD2	TRBJ2-1	many	TGCAGTGCTAGTGCCCAGAGAGCGGGGGGCCCTAGCTCCTACAATGAGCAGTTCTTC	CSASAQRAGGPSSYNEQFF
TRBV29-1	NA	TRBJ1-2	NA	TGCAGCGTCCCCACACCCTCCGGCTATGGCTACACCTTC	CSVPTPSGYGYTF
TRBV7-9	TRBD1	TRBJ2-3	NA	TGTGCCAGCAGCTGGACAGGGGGGACCACAGATACGCAGTATTTT	CASSWTGGTTDTQYF
TRBV12-3/TRBV12-4	TRBD2	TRBJ2-5	NA	TGTGCCAGCACCCGGGGGGGCGAGACCCAGTACTTC	CASTRGGETQYF
TRBV2	NA	TRBJ1-1	NA	TGTGCCAGCAGTACCGCTGCAGTGAACACTGAAGCTTTCTTT	CASSTAAVNTEAFF
TRBV7-6	TRBD1	TRBJ2-3	many	TGTGCCAGCAGCTATCCACCGGGACAGGGATCCACAGATACGCAGTATTTT	CASSYPPGQGSTDTQYF
TRBV6-5	TRBD1	TRBJ1-1	many	TGTGCCAGCAGTCGCTCGGGACAGGGAAACACTGAAGCTTTCTTT	CASSRSGQGNTEAFF
TRBV5-4	NA	TRBJ2-3	NA	TGCATGACGAGCACAGATACGCAGTATTTT	CMTSTDTQYF
TRBV29-1	NA	TRBJ1-1	few	TGCAGCGTAGTCCCGGGACCTACGTACACTGAAGCTTTCTTT	CSVVPGPTYTEAFF
TRBV2	NA	TRBJ2-3	NA	TGTGCCAGCAGTGGGTTTGGCACAGATACGCAGTATTTT	CASSGFGTDTQYF
TRBV29-1	NA	TRBJ1-3	NA	TGCAGCGTTGTGGAGGGGAGAACTGGAAACACCATATATTTT	CSVVEGRTGNTIYF